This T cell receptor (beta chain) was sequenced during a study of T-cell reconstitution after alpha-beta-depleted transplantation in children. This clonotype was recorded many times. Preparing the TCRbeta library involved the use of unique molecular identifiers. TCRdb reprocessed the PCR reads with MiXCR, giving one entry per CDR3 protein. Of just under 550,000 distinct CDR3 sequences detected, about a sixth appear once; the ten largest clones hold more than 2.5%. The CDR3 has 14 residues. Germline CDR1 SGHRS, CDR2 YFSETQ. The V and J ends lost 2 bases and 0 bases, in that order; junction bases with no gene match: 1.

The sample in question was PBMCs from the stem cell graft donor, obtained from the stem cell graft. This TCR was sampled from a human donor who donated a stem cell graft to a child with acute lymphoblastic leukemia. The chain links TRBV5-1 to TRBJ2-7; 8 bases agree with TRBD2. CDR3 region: CASSFSGDSYEQYF. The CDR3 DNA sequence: TGCGCCAGCAGCTTTAGCGGGGACTCCTACGAGCAGTACTTC.